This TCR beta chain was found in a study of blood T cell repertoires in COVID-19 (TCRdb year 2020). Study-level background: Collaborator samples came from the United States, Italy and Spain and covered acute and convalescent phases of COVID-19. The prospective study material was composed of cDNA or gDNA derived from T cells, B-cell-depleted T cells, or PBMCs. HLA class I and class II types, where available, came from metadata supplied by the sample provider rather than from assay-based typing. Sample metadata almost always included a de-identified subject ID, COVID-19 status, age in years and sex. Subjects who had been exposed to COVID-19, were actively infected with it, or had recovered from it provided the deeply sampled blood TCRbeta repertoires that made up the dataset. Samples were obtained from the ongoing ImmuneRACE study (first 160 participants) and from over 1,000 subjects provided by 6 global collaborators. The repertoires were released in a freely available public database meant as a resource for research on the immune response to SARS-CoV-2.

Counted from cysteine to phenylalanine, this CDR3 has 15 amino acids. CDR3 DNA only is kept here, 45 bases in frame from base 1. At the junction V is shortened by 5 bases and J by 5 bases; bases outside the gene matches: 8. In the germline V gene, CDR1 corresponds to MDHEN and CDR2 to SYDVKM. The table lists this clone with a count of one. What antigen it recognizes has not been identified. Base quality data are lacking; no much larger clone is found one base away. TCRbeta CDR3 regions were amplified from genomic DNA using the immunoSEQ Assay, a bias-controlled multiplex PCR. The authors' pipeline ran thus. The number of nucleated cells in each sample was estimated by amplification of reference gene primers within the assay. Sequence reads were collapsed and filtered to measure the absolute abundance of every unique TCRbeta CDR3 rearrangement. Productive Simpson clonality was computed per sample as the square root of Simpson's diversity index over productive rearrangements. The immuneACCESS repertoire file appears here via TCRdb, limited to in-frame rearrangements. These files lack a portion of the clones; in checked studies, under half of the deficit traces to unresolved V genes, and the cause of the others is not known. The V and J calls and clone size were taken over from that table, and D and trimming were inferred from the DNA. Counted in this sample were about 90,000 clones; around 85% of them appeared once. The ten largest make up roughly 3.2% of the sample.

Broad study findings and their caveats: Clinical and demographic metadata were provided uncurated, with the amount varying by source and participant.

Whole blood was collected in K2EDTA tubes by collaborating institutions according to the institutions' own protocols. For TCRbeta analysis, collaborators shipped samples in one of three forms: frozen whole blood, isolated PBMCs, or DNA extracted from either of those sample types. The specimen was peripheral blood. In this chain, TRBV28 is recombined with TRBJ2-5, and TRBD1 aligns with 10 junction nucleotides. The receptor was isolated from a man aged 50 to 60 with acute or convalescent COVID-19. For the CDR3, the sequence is CASSPLTGGYETQYF. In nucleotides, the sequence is TGTGCCAGCAGTCCCTTGACAGGGGGCTACGAGACCCAGTACTTC.